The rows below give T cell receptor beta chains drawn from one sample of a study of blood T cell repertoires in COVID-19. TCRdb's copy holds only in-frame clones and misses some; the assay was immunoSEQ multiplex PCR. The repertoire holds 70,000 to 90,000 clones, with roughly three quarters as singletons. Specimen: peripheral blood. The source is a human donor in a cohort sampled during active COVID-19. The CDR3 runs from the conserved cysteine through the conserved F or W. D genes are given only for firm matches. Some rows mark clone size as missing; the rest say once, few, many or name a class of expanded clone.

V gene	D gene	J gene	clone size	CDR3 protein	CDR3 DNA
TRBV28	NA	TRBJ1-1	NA	CASRPGGNTEAFF	TGTGCCAGCAGGCCCGGGGGGAACACTGAAGCTTTCTTT
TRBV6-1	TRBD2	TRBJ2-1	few	CASSGAGGAYNEQFF	TGTGCCAGCAGTGGAGCGGGAGGGGCCTACAATGAGCAGTTCTTC
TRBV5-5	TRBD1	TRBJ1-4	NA	CASSDGTATNEKLFF	TGTGCCAGCAGCGACGGGACAGCAACTAATGAAAAACTGTTTTTT
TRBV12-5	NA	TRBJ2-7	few	CAQTRGGITYEQYF	TGTGCCCAGACCAGGGGAGGGATTACCTACGAGCAGTACTTC
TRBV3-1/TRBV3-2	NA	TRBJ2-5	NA	CASSQAGSFFQETQYF	TGTGCCAGCAGCCAAGCCGGGTCCTTCTTCCAAGAGACCCAGTACTTC
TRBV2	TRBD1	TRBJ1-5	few	CASRRDRVGNQPQHF	TGTGCCAGCAGGAGGGACAGGGTGGGCAATCAGCCCCAGCATTTT
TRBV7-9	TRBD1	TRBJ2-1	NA	CASSLWTGDYNEQFF	TGTGCCAGCAGCTTATGGACAGGAGACTACAATGAGCAGTTCTTC
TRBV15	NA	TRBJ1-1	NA	CATSRDLAQGGPEAFF	TGTGCCACCAGCAGAGATCTCGCGCAGGGTGGACCTGAAGCTTTCTTT
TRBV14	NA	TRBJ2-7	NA	CASSQRLALSYEQYF	TGTGCCAGCAGCCAACGGCTAGCGTTGAGCTACGAGCAGTACTTC
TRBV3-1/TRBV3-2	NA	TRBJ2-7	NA	CASSQDAGPHEQYF	TGTGCCAGCAGCCAAGATGCGGGTCCCCACGAGCAGTACTTC
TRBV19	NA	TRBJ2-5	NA	CASSSPVEGGETQYF	TGTGCCAGTAGTAGCCCCGTGGAGGGAGGAGAGACCCAGTACTTC
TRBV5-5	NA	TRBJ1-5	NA	CASSLGGGFWPQHF	TGTGCCAGCAGCTTGGGGGGGGGCTTTTGGCCCCAGCATTTT
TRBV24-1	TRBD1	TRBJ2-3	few	CATSDDRGLDTDTQYF	TGTGCCACCAGTGACGACAGGGGGCTGGACACAGATACGCAGTATTTT
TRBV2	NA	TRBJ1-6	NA	CASSEEGTPLHF	TGTGCCAGCAGTGAGGAGGGTACACCCCTCCACTTT
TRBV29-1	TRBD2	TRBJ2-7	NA	CSVEVGLAGESEQYF	TGCAGCGTTGAAGTGGGACTAGCGGGAGAATCCGAGCAGTACTTC
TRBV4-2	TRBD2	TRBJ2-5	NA	CASSQEERDPPETQYF	TGTGCCAGCAGCCAAGAGGAGCGGGATCCCCCAGAGACCCAGTACTTC
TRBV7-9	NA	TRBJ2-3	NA	CASSSVPDTQYF	TGTGCCAGCAGCTCAGTTCCAGATACGCAGTATTTT
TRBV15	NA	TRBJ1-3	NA	CATSRDHTNSGNTIYF	TGTGCCACCAGCAGAGATCACACCAACTCTGGAAACACCATATATTTT
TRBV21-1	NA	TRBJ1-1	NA	CASSLWGGTMNTEAFF	TGTGCCAGCAGCCTCTGGGGGGGGACCATGAACACTGAAGCTTTCTTT
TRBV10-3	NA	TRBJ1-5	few	CAISEWQVNQPQHF	TGTGCCATCAGTGAATGGCAGGTCAATCAGCCCCAGCATTTT
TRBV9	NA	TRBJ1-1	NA	CASDSGSNTEAFF	TGTGCCAGCGATTCCGGGAGTAACACTGAAGCTTTCTTT
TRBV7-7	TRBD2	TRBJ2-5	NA	CASSSAAGEGETQYF	TGTGCTAGCAGCTCAGCAGCGGGAGAAGGGGAGACCCAGTACTTC
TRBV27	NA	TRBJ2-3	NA	CASGSFTDTQYF	TGTGCCAGCGGTTCCTTCACAGATACGCAGTATTTT
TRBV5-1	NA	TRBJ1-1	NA	CASAPGQPNTEAFF	TGCGCCAGCGCACCGGGACAACCGAACACTGAAGCTTTCTTT
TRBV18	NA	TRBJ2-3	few	CASSQGIGTDTQYF	TGTGCCAGCTCACAGGGGATAGGCACAGATACGCAGTATTTT
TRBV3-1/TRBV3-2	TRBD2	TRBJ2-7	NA	CASSHGTSSYEQYF	TGTGCCAGCAGCCATGGGACTAGCTCCTACGAGCAGTACTTC
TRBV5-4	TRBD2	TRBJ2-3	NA	CASSVGAGDIDTQYF	TGTGCCAGCAGCGTAGGAGCGGGAGATATAGATACGCAGTATTTT
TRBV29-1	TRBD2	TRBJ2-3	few	CSVERTRADTQYF	TGCAGCGTTGAAAGGACTAGGGCAGATACGCAGTATTTT
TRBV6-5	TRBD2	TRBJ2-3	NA	CASSKTSGGWDTQYF	TGTGCCAGCAGCAAAACTAGCGGGGGCTGGGATACGCAGTATTTT
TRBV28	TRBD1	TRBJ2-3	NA	CASSLGQGGLDTQYF	TGTGCCAGCAGCCTGGGACAGGGAGGACTAGATACGCAGTATTTT
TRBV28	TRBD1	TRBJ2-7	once	CASRKAGGFYEQYF	TGTGCCAGCCGCAAGGCAGGGGGCTTTTACGAGCAGTACTTC